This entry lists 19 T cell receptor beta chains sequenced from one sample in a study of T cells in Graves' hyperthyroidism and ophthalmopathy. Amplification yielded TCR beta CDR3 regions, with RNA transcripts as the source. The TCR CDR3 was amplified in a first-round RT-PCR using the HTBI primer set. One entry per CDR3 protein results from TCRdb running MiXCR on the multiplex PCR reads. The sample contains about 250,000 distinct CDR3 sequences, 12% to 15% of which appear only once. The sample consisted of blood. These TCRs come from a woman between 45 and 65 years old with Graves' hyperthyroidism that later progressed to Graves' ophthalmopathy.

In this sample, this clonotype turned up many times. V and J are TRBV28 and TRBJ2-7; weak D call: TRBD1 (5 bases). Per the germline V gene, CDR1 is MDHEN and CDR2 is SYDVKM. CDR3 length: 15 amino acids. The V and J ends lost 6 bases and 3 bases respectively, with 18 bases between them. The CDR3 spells CASSPAQARDYEQYF. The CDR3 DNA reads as TGTGCCAGCAGCCCCGCTCAGGCCAGGGACTACGAGCAGTACTTC.

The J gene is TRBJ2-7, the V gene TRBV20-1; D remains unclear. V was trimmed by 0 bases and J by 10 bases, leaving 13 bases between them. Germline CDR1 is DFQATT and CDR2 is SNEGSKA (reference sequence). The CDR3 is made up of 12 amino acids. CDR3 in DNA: TGCAGTGCTAGAGAATCGCTAGTCGAACAGTACTTC. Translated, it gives CSARESLVEQYF.

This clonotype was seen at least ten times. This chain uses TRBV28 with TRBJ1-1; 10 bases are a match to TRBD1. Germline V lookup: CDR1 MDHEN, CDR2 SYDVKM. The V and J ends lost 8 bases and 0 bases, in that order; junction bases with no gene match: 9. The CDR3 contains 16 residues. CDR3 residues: CASGLGTGVLNTEAFF. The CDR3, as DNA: TGTGCCAGCGGACTTGGGACAGGGGTCTTGAACACTGAAGCTTTCTTT.

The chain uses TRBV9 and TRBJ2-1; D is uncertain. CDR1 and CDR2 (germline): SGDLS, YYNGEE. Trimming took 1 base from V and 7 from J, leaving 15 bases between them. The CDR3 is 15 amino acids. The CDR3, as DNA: TGTGCCAGCAGCGTATTAGGCCTGTCTGGTAATGAGCAGTTCTTC. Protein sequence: CASSVLGLSGNEQFF.

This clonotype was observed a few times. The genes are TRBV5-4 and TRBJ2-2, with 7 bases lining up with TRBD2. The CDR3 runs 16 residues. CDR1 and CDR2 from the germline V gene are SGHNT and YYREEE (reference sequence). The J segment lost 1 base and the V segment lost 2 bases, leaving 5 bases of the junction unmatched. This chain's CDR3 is CASSLAGKLNTGELFF. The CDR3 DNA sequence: TGTGCCAGCAGCTTAGCGGGGAAACTGAACACCGGGGAGCTGTTTTTT.

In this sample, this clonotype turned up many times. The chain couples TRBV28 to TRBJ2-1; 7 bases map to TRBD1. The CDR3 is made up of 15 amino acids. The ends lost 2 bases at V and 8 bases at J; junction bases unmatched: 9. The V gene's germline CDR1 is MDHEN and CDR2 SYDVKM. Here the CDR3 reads CASSLGDRRFDEQFF. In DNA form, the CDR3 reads TGTGCCAGCAGTTTAGGGGACAGAAGATTCGATGAGCAGTTCTTC.

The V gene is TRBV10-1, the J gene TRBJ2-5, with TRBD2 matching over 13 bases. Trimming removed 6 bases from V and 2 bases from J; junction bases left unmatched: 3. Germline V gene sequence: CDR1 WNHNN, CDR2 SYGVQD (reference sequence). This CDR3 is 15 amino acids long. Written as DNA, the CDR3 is TGCGCCAGCAGCGCGGGACTAGCGGGACAAGAGACCCAGTACTTC. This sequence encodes CASSAGLAGQETQYF.

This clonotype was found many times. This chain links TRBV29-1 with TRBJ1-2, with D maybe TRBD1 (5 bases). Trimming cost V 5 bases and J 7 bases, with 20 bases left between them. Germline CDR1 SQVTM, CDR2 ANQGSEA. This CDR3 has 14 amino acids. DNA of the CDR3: TGCAGCGTTATGAAGGCGGGGGGATCCCGTGGCTACACCTTC. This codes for CSVMKAGGSRGYTF. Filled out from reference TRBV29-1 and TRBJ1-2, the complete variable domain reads SAVISQKPSRDICQRGTSLTIQCQVDSQVTMMFWYRQQPGQSLTLIATANQGSEATYESGFVIDKFPISRPNLTFSTLTVSNMSPEDSSIYLCSVMKAGGSRGYTFGSGTRLTVV.

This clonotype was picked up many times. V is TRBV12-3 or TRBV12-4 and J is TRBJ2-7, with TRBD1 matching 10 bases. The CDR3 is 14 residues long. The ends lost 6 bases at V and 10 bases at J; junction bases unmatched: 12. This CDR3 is CASSPGGTGAPQYF. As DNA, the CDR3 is TGTGCCAGCAGCCCCGGGGGGACAGGGGCTCCTCAGTACTTC.

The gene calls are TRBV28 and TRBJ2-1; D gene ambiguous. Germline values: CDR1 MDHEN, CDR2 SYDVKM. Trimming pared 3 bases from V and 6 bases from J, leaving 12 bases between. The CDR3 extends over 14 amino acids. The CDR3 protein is CASSFVDPINEQFF. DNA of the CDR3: TGTGCCAGCAGTTTCGTTGACCCAATCAATGAGCAGTTCTTC.

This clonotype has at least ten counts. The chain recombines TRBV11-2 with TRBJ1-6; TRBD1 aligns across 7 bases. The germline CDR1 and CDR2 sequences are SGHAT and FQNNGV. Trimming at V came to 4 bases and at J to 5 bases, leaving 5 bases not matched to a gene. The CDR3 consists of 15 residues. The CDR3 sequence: CASSWQGQNNSPLHF. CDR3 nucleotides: TGTGCCAGCAGCTGGCAGGGACAGAATAATTCACCCCTCCACTTT. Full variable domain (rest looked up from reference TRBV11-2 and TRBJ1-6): EAGVAQSPRYKIIEKRQSVAFWCNPISGHATLYWYQQILGQGPKLLIQFQNNGVVDDSQLPKDRFSAERLKGVDSTLKIQPAKLEDSAVYLCASSWQGQNNSPLHFGNGTRLTVT.

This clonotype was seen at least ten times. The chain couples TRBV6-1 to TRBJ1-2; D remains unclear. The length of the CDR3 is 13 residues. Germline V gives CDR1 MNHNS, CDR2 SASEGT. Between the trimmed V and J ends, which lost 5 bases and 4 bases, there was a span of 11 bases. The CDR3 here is CASSSDRTYGYTF. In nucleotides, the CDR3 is TGTGCCAGCAGTTCGGACCGAACCTATGGCTACACCTTC.

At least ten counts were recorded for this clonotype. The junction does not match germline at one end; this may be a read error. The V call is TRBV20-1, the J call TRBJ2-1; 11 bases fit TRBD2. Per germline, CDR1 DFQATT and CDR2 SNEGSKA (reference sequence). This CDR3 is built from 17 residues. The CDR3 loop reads CSARASGRSFSYNEQFF. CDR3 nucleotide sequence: TGCAGTGCCAGAGCTAGCGGGAGGTCCTTCTCCTACAATGAGCAGTTCTTC.

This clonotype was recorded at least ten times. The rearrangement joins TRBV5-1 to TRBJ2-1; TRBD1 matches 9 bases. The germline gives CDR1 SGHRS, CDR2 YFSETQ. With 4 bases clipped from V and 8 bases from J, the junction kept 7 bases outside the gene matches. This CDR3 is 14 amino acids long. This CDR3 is CASSPGQGIDEQFF. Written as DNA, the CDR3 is TGCGCCAGCAGCCCCGGACAGGGGATCGATGAGCAGTTCTTC.

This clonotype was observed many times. The CDR3 DNA reads TGCAGTGCTAGGCCTACTAGCGGGAGGGGCGTAGCCAAAAACATTCAGTACTTC. Its translation: CSARPTSGRGVAKNIQYF. The V call is TRBV20-1, the J call TRBJ2-4; 13 bases line up with TRBD2. V gave up 3 bases and J gave up 0 bases; unmatched junction bases: 8. The CDR3 spans 18 residues. Germline CDR1 is DFQATT and CDR2 is SNEGSKA (reference sequence).

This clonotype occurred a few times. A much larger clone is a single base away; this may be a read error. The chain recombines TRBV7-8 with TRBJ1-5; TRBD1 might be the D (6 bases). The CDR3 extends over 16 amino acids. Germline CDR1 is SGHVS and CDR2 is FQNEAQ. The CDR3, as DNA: TGTGCCAGCGGCTTATCCCCCGGGGGGGCGGGCCAGCCCCAGCATTTT. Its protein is CASGLSPGGAGQPQHF.

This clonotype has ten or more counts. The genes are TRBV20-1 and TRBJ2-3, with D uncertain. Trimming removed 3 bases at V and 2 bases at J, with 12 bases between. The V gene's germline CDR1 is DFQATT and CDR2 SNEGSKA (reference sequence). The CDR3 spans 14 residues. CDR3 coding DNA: TGCAGTGCTAGGCTCCCCCCGGCCACAGATACGCAGTATTTT. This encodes CSARLPPATDTQYF.

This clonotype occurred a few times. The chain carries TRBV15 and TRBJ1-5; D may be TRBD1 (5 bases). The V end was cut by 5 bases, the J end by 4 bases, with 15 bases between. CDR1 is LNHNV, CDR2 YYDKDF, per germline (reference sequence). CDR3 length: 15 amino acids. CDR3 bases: TGTGCCACCAGCGGCCTCGGGGCTGAAAATCAGCCCCAGCATTTT. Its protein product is CATSGLGAENQPQHF.

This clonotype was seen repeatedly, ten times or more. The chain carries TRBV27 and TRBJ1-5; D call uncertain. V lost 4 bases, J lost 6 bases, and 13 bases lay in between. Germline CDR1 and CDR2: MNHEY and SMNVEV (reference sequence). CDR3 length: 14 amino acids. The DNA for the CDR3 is TGTGCCAGCAGTTGGTCCGGGGAAGGTCAGCCCCAGCATTTT. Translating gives CASSWSGEGQPQHF.